The rows below give T cell receptor beta chains drawn from one sample of a study of T cell responses to AZD1222 COVID-19 vaccine. Sequencing was performed with immunoSEQ multiplex PCR; in TCRdb, only in-frame clones are kept and a portion is missing. The sample lists over 85,000 clones, about 85% occurring once. The sequences come from peripheral blood, collected on day 0 of AZD1222 vaccination. The receptors come from an adult in good health. The CDR3 runs from the conserved cysteine through the conserved F or W. A D gene is named only where the DNA matches it firmly. A clone size is listed for some rows: how often the clone was seen (once, few, many), or a class if it is expanded.

j_call: TRBJ2-3
d_call: TRBD2
v_call: TRBV7-2
clone_size: NA
cdr3_nt: TGTGCCAGCAGCTTCACTAGCGGGAGTACAGATACGCAGTATTTT
cdr3_aa: CASSFTSGSTDTQYF

j_call: TRBJ1-4
d_call: NA
v_call: TRBV19
clone_size: NA
cdr3_nt: TGTGCCAGTAGTCGGTCCCGAGTGATCGATGAAAAACTGTTTTTT
cdr3_aa: CASSRSRVIDEKLFF

j_call: TRBJ2-7
d_call: TRBD1
v_call: TRBV4-3
clone_size: NA
cdr3_nt: TGCGCCAGCAGCCCTACGACAGGGCTGAGCTCCTACGAGCAGTACTTC
cdr3_aa: CASSPTTGLSSYEQYF

j_call: TRBJ2-2
d_call: NA
v_call: TRBV4-1
clone_size: NA
cdr3_nt: TGCGCCAGCAGCCAAGAAGCTTATAACCGGGGGCTGTTTTTT
cdr3_aa: CASSQEAYNRGLFF

j_call: TRBJ1-5
d_call: NA
v_call: TRBV18
clone_size: NA
cdr3_nt: TGTGCCAGCTCCCCGGACGGTAGCAATCAGCCCCAGCATTTT
cdr3_aa: CASSPDGSNQPQHF

j_call: TRBJ2-4
d_call: NA
v_call: TRBV6-2/TRBV6-3
clone_size: NA
cdr3_nt: TGTGCCAGCAGTTACGACGGGGAGCATCAGTACTTC
cdr3_aa: CASSYDGEHQYF

j_call: TRBJ1-1
d_call: TRBD1
v_call: TRBV5-1
clone_size: NA
cdr3_nt: TGCGCCAGCAGCTCCGGACAGGAAAACACTGAAGCTTTCTTT
cdr3_aa: CASSSGQENTEAFF

j_call: TRBJ1-2
d_call: NA
v_call: TRBV28
clone_size: NA
cdr3_nt: TGTGCCAGCAGCAAAAACAGGGCTCCAGCTAACTATGGCTACACCTTC
cdr3_aa: CASSKNRAPANYGYTF

j_call: TRBJ1-2
d_call: TRBD1
v_call: TRBV12-5
clone_size: NA
cdr3_nt: TGTGCTAGTGGTTTGGGACAGGGAGAAGGCTACACCTTC
cdr3_aa: CASGLGQGEGYTF

j_call: TRBJ2-3
d_call: NA
v_call: TRBV11-3
clone_size: NA
cdr3_nt: TGTGCCAGCAGCTTAGCGGCAGGTGGCACAGATACGCAGTATTTT
cdr3_aa: CASSLAAGGTDTQYF

j_call: TRBJ1-1
d_call: NA
v_call: TRBV30
clone_size: NA
cdr3_nt: TGTGCCTGGAGGAATTGGGGGTTGGGAAACACTGAAGCTTTCTTT
cdr3_aa: CAWRNWGLGNTEAFF

j_call: TRBJ2-3
d_call: TRBD2
v_call: TRBV13
clone_size: NA
cdr3_nt: TGTGCCAGCAGCTCTAGCGGGGGGACGCAGTATTTT
cdr3_aa: CASSSSGGTQYF

j_call: TRBJ1-5
d_call: TRBD1
v_call: TRBV10-3
clone_size: NA
cdr3_nt: TGTGCCATACAGGGGGAAAGCAATCAGCCCCAGCATTTT
cdr3_aa: CAIQGESNQPQHF

j_call: TRBJ1-2
d_call: TRBD1
v_call: TRBV28
clone_size: few
cdr3_nt: TGTGCCAGCAGTTTACCCTCCGACAGGGAAAGTGGCTACACCTTC
cdr3_aa: CASSLPSDRESGYTF

j_call: TRBJ2-1
d_call: NA
v_call: TRBV6-5
clone_size: NA
cdr3_nt: TGTGCCAGCAGTTACAAAAGCTTTAGCTCCTACAATGAGCAGTTCTTC
cdr3_aa: CASSYKSFSSYNEQFF

j_call: TRBJ1-1
d_call: NA
v_call: TRBV19
clone_size: NA
cdr3_nt: TGTGCCAGTAGTAATTTAGTGAACACTGAAGCTTTCTTT
cdr3_aa: CASSNLVNTEAFF

j_call: TRBJ1-5
d_call: NA
v_call: TRBV2
clone_size: NA
cdr3_nt: TGTGCCAGCAGTCAACCCAGTGGGGAGCCCCAGCATTTT
cdr3_aa: CASSQPSGEPQHF

j_call: TRBJ1-1
d_call: NA
v_call: TRBV18
clone_size: NA
cdr3_nt: TGTGCCAGCTCACGCTCGGACGGGATGAACACTGAAGCTTTCTTT
cdr3_aa: CASSRSDGMNTEAFF

j_call: TRBJ2-3
d_call: NA
v_call: TRBV7-9
clone_size: NA
cdr3_nt: TGTGCCAGCAGCTTAGACGTACCTACGCAGTATTTT
cdr3_aa: CASSLDVPTQYF

j_call: TRBJ1-1
d_call: NA
v_call: TRBV28
clone_size: NA
cdr3_nt: TGTGCCAGCAGTTTCTTTCGGACAAACTGGAACACTGAAGCTTTCTTT
cdr3_aa: CASSFFRTNWNTEAFF

j_call: TRBJ2-7
d_call: NA
v_call: TRBV19
clone_size: NA
cdr3_nt: TGTGCCAGTAGTAAGATGGGTCGGGAACACGGCGAGCAGTACTTC
cdr3_aa: CASSKMGREHGEQYF

j_call: TRBJ1-1
d_call: TRBD1
v_call: TRBV7-9
clone_size: NA
cdr3_nt: TGTGCCAGCAGCTCAACAGGGGGTCCCAGGGATTCCACTGAAGCTTTCTTT
cdr3_aa: CASSSTGGPRDSTEAFF

j_call: TRBJ2-1
d_call: TRBD2
v_call: TRBV6-2/TRBV6-3
clone_size: NA
cdr3_nt: TGTGCCAGCAGTTACCGGCTAGCGGGGGGGCCCAATGAGCAGTTCTTC
cdr3_aa: CASSYRLAGGPNEQFF

j_call: TRBJ2-1
d_call: TRBD2
v_call: TRBV3-1/TRBV3-2
clone_size: NA
cdr3_nt: TGTGCCAGCAGCCAAAATAGCGGGGGGGCCAATGAGCAGTTCTTC
cdr3_aa: CASSQNSGGANEQFF

j_call: TRBJ2-7
d_call: NA
v_call: TRBV6-5
clone_size: NA
cdr3_nt: TGTGCCAGCAGTCCACTTCGCGCGGCAGAGCAGTACTTC
cdr3_aa: CASSPLRAAEQYF

j_call: TRBJ1-2
d_call: NA
v_call: TRBV18
clone_size: NA
cdr3_nt: TGTGCCAGCTCACATAGTACAGGCTCTTCTAACTATGGCTACACCTTC
cdr3_aa: CASSHSTGSSNYGYTF

j_call: TRBJ1-1
d_call: NA
v_call: TRBV5-1
clone_size: NA
cdr3_nt: TGCGCCAGCAGCTTGGCCGAGGGTTTGAACACTGAAGCTTTCTTT
cdr3_aa: CASSLAEGLNTEAFF

j_call: TRBJ1-4
d_call: NA
v_call: TRBV11-2
clone_size: NA
cdr3_nt: TGTGCCAGCAGCTCAGAAGGGGGACGTGAAAAACTGTTTTTT
cdr3_aa: CASSSEGGREKLFF

j_call: TRBJ1-6
d_call: TRBD1
v_call: TRBV27
clone_size: NA
cdr3_nt: TGTGCCAGCAGTCTAAACCGGGACAGGGGAAGGTCACCCCTCCACTTT
cdr3_aa: CASSLNRDRGRSPLHF

j_call: TRBJ2-5
d_call: TRBD2
v_call: TRBV10-3
clone_size: NA
cdr3_nt: TGTGCCATCAGTGCGAGCGGGGAGCAAGAGACCCAGTACTTC
cdr3_aa: CAISASGEQETQYF

j_call: TRBJ1-1
d_call: NA
v_call: TRBV29-1
clone_size: once
cdr3_nt: TGCAGCGCTAGTCCTACAGTTTTGAACACTGAAGCTTTCTTT
cdr3_aa: CSASPTVLNTEAFF

j_call: TRBJ2-2
d_call: NA
v_call: TRBV7-6
clone_size: NA
cdr3_nt: TGTGCCAGCAGCTTAGGGGCAGCGAACACCGGGGAGCTGTTTTTT
cdr3_aa: CASSLGAANTGELFF

j_call: TRBJ1-2
d_call: NA
v_call: TRBV18
clone_size: once
cdr3_nt: TGTGCCATTTGGACCGGGACACCACATGGCTACACCTTC
cdr3_aa: CAIWTGTPHGYTF

j_call: TRBJ2-2
d_call: NA
v_call: TRBV11-2
clone_size: NA
cdr3_nt: TGTGCCAGCAGCCGTCGGGGGAACACCGGGGAGCTGTTTTTT
cdr3_aa: CASSRRGNTGELFF

j_call: TRBJ1-2
d_call: NA
v_call: TRBV11-1
clone_size: NA
cdr3_nt: TGTGCCAGCAGCTTATCCGGGGGAGGCTACACCTTC
cdr3_aa: CASSLSGGGYTF

j_call: TRBJ2-1
d_call: NA
v_call: TRBV7-9
clone_size: NA
cdr3_nt: TGTGCCAGCAGTCCAGTTCTCGGGGACTACAATGAGCAGTTCTTC
cdr3_aa: CASSPVLGDYNEQFF

j_call: TRBJ2-1
d_call: TRBD2
v_call: TRBV27
clone_size: NA
cdr3_nt: TGTGCCAGCAGTTGGACTAGCGGGAGGGCCCATGAGCAGTTCTTC
cdr3_aa: CASSWTSGRAHEQFF

j_call: TRBJ1-1
d_call: NA
v_call: TRBV19
clone_size: few
cdr3_nt: TGTGCCAGTAGAGTCATAAAGAACACTGAAGCTTTCTTT
cdr3_aa: CASRVIKNTEAFF

j_call: TRBJ1-5
d_call: TRBD1
v_call: TRBV6-6
clone_size: NA
cdr3_nt: TGTGCCAGCAGTAACCAACAGGGGGTGATACATTTT
cdr3_aa: CASSNQQGVIHF